These 20 T cell receptor beta chains originate from one sample sequenced in a study of blood T cell repertoires in COVID-19. The table came from immunoSEQ multiplex PCR; TCRdb's copy has only in-frame clones and leaves some out. The sample has 110,000 to 150,000 clones, approximately 79% seen once; the top ten hold approximately 8%. Sequencing was carried out using peripheral blood. These TCRs come from a man in his fifties or sixties with active or convalescent COVID-19.

The chain carries TRBV6-5 and TRBJ2-7, with 9 bases matching TRBD1. CDR3 size: 14 residues. Trimming took 7 bases from V and 3 from J; bases not matched to a gene: 7. Germline assignment: CDR1 MNHEY and CDR2 SVGAGI. DNA for the CDR3: TGTGCCAGCACTGGGGGACAGGGACACTACGAGCAGTACTTC. It codes for CASTGGQGHYEQYF.

The V call is TRBV7-2, the J call TRBJ2-3; D is uncertain. Per germline, CDR1 SGHTA and CDR2 FQGNSA. The CDR3 sequence is 14 residues long. The V and J ends lost 5 bases and 0 bases respectively, with 9 bases between them. CDR3 coding DNA: TGTGCCAGCAGCCAGGCGTCTAGCACAGATACGCAGTATTTT. Translation: CASSQASSTDTQYF.

The chain recombines TRBV4-2 with TRBJ1-5; TRBD1 agrees at 8 bases. The CDR3 extends over 16 amino acids. Germline V gene lookup returns CDR1 LGHNA and CDR2 YNFKEQ. After removal of 3 bases from V and 7 bases from J, the junction contained 11 bases not matched to a gene. Here the CDR3 reads CASSHLEGGTGQPQHF. CDR3 coding DNA: TGTGCCAGCAGCCACCTTGAGGGAGGGACAGGACAGCCCCAGCATTTT.

The V and J genes are TRBV28 and TRBJ1-3; perhaps TRBD1 as D (5 bases). V dropped 4 bases and J dropped 8 bases, with 12 bases sitting between them. The CDR3 runs 13 residues. CDR1 and CDR2 from the germline V gene are MDHEN and SYDVKM. CDR3 bases: TGTGCCAGCAGTTACGGACATCGGGACACCATATATTTT. Its protein is CASSYGHRDTIYF.

The CDR3 is CASSWGLRPEETQYF. In DNA form, the CDR3 reads TGTGCCAGCAGCTGGGGGCTTAGGCCCGAAGAGACCCAGTACTTC. V gene TRBV3-1 (or the pseudogene TRBV3-2) combines with J gene TRBJ2-5; a weak D match, TRBD1 (6 bases). The CDR3 totals 15 residues. V gave up 5 bases and J gave up 3 bases, with 16 bases separating them. Germline assignment: CDR1 LGHDT and CDR2 YNNKEL (reference sequence).

This chain connects TRBV11-2 to TRBJ2-7, with a weak D call TRBD2 (6 bases). V dropped 4 bases and J dropped 2 bases, with 9 bases sitting between them. The CDR3 contains 13 residues. The germline V gene has CDR1 SGHAT and CDR2 FQNNGV. CDR3 nucleotides: TGTGCCAGCAGCTCCCGACTAGCCTACGAGCAGTACTTC. Translated, it gives CASSSRLAYEQYF.

This chain links TRBV6-6 with TRBJ1-1, with D possibly TRBD1 on 6 matching bases. Trimming removed 6 bases from V and 8 bases from J, with 16 bases in between. The CDR3 spans 13 residues. Per germline, CDR1 MNHNY and CDR2 SVGAGI (reference sequence). CDR3 in amino acids: CASSRAGTLEAFF. CDR3 in DNA: TGTGCCAGCAGCCGCGCCGGGACACTAGAAGCTTTCTTT.

In DNA, the CDR3 is TGCGCCAGCAGCCAAACCGTAGCGGGAGACACGGATGAGCAGTTCTTC. It codes for CASSQTVAGDTDEQFF. The gene calls are TRBV4-1 and TRBJ2-1; 9 bases fit TRBD2. In germline, CDR1 is MGHRA, CDR2 YSYEKL. V dropped 2 bases and J dropped 8; count of bases not matched to a gene: 10. CDR3 size: 16 residues.

This rearrangement joins TRBV3-1 (or the pseudogene TRBV3-2) to TRBJ1-1; TRBD1 aligns across 8 bases. The junction had 9 bases not matched to a gene; V was cut back by 5 bases and J by 1 base. Per germline, CDR1 LGHDT and CDR2 YNNKEL (reference sequence). The CDR3 runs to 16 residues. This chain's CDR3 is CASSYSDRGANTEAFF. CDR3 bases: TGTGCCAGCAGCTACTCCGACAGGGGAGCGAACACTGAAGCTTTCTTT.

The chain has TRBV6-5 and TRBJ2-7, with TRBD2 matching 10 bases. V was pared by 8 bases and J by 6 bases, with 7 bases of the junction left unmatched. The CDR3 has 13 amino acids. Germline CDR1 MNHEY, CDR2 SVGAGI. The chain's CDR3 is CASWASGSSEQYF. For the CDR3, the DNA is TGTGCCAGCTGGGCTAGCGGGAGTTCCGAGCAGTACTTC.

This clone showed up just a few times. The chain recombines TRBV7-9 with TRBJ2-7, with TRBD2 as a possible D gene (7 bases). The germline gives CDR1 SEHNR, CDR2 FQNEAQ (reference sequence). Trimming removed 5 bases from V and 0 bases from J, with 11 bases in between. This CDR3 spans 14 amino acids. The CDR3 spells CASSEGGSSYEQYF. DNA for the CDR3: TGTGCCAGCAGCGAGGGGGGGAGCTCCTACGAGCAGTACTTC.

The chain combines TRBV5-3 with TRBJ2-2; TRBD2 agrees at 9 bases. TRBV5-3 is flagged as an ORF with uncertain function. Trimming cost V 1 base and J 1 base; bases outside gene matches: 8. This CDR3 has 18 amino acids. The CDR3 DNA is TGTGCCAGAAGCTTGTCGGTAGCGGGAGATGGGAACACCGGGGAGCTGTTTTTT. Encoded protein: CARSLSVAGDGNTGELFF.

This chain links TRBV27 with TRBJ2-1; 8 bases align to TRBD2. The V segment lost 2 bases and the J segment 2 bases; nucleotides outside the gene matches: 2. Germline V CDR1 and CDR2: MNHEY, SMNVEV (reference sequence). CDR3 size: 15 residues. The CDR3 sequence: CASSLGGLAYNEQFF. Here the CDR3 DNA reads TGTGCCAGCAGTTTAGGGGGACTAGCCTACAATGAGCAGTTCTTC.

The genes are TRBV27 and TRBJ1-2; 8 bases are shared with TRBD1. The CDR3 covers 13 residues. Germline loops: CDR1 MNHEY, CDR2 SMNVEV (reference sequence). V lost 7 bases to trimming and J lost 4 bases; unmatched junction nucleotides: 5. The CDR3 region is CASTGQGTYGYTF. CDR3 bases: TGTGCCAGCACCGGACAGGGAACCTATGGCTACACCTTC.

This clone was recorded only once. J is TRBJ2-1 and V is TRBV28, with 7 bases identical to TRBD2. Germline V CDR1 and CDR2: MDHEN, SYDVKM. V shed 3 bases and J 0 bases; nucleotides not matched to a gene: 2. The CDR3 extends over 15 amino acids. This CDR3 is CASSLGGRSYNEQFF. The CDR3 DNA follows: TGTGCCAGCAGTTTGGGAGGGCGCTCCTACAATGAGCAGTTCTTC.

In its sample, this clone is large. This chain connects TRBV28 to TRBJ2-1, with D perhaps matching TRBD1 (6 bases). The CDR3 is 13 residues long. Germline values: CDR1 MDHEN, CDR2 SYDVKM. The V gene lost 0 bases and the J gene lost 7 bases, with 7 bases spanning the gap. CDR3 protein: CASSLWQGNEQFF. The CDR3 DNA reads TGTGCCAGCAGTTTATGGCAGGGGAATGAGCAGTTCTTC.

This chain connects TRBV6-5 to TRBJ1-2, with D possibly matching TRBD1 (5 bases). This CDR3 region has 13 residues. CDR1 and CDR2 (germline): MNHEY, SVGAGI. With 1 base removed from V and 8 bases from J, the gap between germline ends came to 11 bases. This chain's CDR3 is CASSYFGAAGYTF. For the CDR3, the DNA is TGTGCCAGCAGTTACTTTGGGGCCGCGGGCTACACCTTC.

The J gene is TRBJ2-7, the V gene TRBV5-4, with D possibly TRBD1 on 6 matching bases. The CDR3 extends over 14 amino acids. V lost 1 base, J lost 4 bases, and 12 bases lay in between. Germline CDR1 is SGHNT and CDR2 is YYREEE (reference sequence). DNA for the CDR3: TGTGCCAGCAGCTTGCAGGGGAATTCTTACGAGCAGTACTTC. This translates into CASSLQGNSYEQYF.

The CDR3 DNA reads TGTGCCAGCAGTTTGAGTCGAGAGACCCAGTACTTC. Its protein product is CASSLSRETQYF. V gene TRBV12-3 or TRBV12-4 combines with J gene TRBJ2-5; the D is unclear. The length of the CDR3 is 12 residues. V gave up 3 bases and J gave up 4 bases, with 6 bases separating them.

The chain employs TRBV19 and TRBJ2-1; TRBD2 is a possible D gene (5 bases). Germline V gives CDR1 LNHDA, CDR2 SQIVND (reference sequence). V dropped 6 bases and J dropped 5 bases, with 11 bases sitting between them. This CDR3 comprises 13 residues. The CDR3 here is CASRNGLHNEQFF. The CDR3 DNA reads as TGTGCCAGTAGAAACGGACTTCACAATGAGCAGTTCTTC.